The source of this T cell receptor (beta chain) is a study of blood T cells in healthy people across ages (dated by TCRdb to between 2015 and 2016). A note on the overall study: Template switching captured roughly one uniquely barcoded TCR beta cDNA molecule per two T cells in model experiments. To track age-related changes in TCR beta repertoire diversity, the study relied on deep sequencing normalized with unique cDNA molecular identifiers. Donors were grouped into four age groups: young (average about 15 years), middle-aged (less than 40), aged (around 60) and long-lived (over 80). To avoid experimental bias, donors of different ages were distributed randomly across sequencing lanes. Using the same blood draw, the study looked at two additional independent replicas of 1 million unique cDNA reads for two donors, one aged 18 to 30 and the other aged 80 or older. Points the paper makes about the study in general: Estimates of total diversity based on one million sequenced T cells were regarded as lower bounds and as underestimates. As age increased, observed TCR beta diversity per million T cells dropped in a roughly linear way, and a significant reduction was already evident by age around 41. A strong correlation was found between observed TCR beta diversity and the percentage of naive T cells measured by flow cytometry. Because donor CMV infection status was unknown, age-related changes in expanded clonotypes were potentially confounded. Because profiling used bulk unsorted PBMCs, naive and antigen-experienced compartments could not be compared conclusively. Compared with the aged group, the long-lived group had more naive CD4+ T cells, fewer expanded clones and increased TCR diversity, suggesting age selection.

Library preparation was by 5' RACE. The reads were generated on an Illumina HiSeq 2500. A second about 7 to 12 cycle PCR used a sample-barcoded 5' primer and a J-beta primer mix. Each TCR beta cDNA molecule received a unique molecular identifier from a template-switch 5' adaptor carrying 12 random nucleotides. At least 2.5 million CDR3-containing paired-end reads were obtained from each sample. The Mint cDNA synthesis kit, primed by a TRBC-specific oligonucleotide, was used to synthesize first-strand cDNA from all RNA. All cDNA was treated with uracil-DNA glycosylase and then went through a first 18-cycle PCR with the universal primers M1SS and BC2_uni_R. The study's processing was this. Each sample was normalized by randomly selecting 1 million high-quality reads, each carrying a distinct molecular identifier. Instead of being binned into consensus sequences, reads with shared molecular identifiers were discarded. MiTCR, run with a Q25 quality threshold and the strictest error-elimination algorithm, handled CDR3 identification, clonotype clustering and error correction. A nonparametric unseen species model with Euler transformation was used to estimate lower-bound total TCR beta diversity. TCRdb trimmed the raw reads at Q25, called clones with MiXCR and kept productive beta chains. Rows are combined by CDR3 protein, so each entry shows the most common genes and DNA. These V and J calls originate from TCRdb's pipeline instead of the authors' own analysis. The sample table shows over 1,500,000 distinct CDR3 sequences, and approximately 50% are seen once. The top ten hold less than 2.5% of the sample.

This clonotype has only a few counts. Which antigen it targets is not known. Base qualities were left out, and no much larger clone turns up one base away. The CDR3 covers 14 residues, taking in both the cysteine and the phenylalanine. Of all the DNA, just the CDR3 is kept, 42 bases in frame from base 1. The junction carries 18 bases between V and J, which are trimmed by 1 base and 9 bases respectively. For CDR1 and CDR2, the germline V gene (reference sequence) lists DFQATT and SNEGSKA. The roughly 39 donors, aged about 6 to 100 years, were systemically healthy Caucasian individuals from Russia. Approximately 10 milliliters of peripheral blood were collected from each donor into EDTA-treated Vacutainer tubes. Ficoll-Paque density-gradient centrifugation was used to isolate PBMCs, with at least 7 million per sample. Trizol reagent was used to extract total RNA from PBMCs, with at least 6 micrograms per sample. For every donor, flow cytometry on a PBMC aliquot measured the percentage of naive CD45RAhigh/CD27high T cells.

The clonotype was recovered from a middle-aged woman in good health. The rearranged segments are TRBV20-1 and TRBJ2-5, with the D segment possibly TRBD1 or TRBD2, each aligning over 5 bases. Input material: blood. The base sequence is TGCAGTGCTAGAGTTTCAGGGCCAGTGGAGGCCCAGTACTTC. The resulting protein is CSARVSGPVEAQYF.